Listed below are T cell receptor beta chains from one sample, sequenced in a study of OX40 agonist ivuxolimab in advanced cancers. Some clones are missing from TCRdb's copy, which holds only in-frame ones; the method was immunoSEQ multiplex PCR. The table lists around 45,000 clones, about 80% of them singletons. Source: CD4+ or CD8+ T cells sorted from blood, taken in a trial of the OX40 agonist ivuxolimab. The receptors were gathered from an adult with an advanced solid tumor such as melanoma, head and neck, liver or kidney cancer. CDR3s include the opening cysteine and the closing phenylalanine or tryptophan. The order of the fields is D gene, clone size, V gene, J gene, CDR3 DNA, CDR3 protein. The D gene is left open where the match is weak. Some rows have no size entry. The others give once, few or many, or a class for an expanded clone.

d_gene: NA; abundance: NA; v_gene: TRBV2; j_gene: TRBJ2-1; CDR3nt: TGTGCCAGCAGACCCGACGTCTACAATGAGCAGTTCTTC; CDR3aa: CASRPDVYNEQFF
d_gene: TRBD1; abundance: NA; v_gene: TRBV7-2; j_gene: TRBJ1-2; CDR3nt: TGTGCCAGCAGCTTACAGGGGGCTAGCTATGGCTACACCTTC; CDR3aa: CASSLQGASYGYTF
d_gene: NA; abundance: NA; v_gene: TRBV5-1; j_gene: TRBJ1-6; CDR3nt: TGCGCCAGCAGAGGACAACAGGGTTCACCCCTCCACTTT; CDR3aa: CASRGQQGSPLHF
d_gene: TRBD1; abundance: NA; v_gene: TRBV19; j_gene: TRBJ1-1; CDR3nt: TGTGCCAGTACTACCGGGACAGGGTATGTTGGCACTGAAGCTTTCTTT; CDR3aa: CASTTGTGYVGTEAFF
d_gene: NA; abundance: NA; v_gene: TRBV28; j_gene: TRBJ2-7; CDR3nt: TGTGCCAGCAGAGCGCCCTACGAGCAGTACTTC; CDR3aa: CASRAPYEQYF
d_gene: TRBD2; abundance: NA; v_gene: TRBV5-1; j_gene: TRBJ2-5; CDR3nt: TGCGCCAGCAGCCCGACCGGACTAGCGGGAGAGACCCAGTACTTC; CDR3aa: CASSPTGLAGETQYF
d_gene: NA; abundance: NA; v_gene: TRBV10-3; j_gene: TRBJ2-2; CDR3nt: TGTGCCATCAGATCCTCGGGGCCCGCGAACACCGGGGAGCTGTTTTTT; CDR3aa: CAIRSSGPANTGELFF
d_gene: NA; abundance: NA; v_gene: TRBV28; j_gene: TRBJ1-3; CDR3nt: TGTGCCAGCAGTTCCGGGACAATGGCCAACACCATATATTTT; CDR3aa: CASSSGTMANTIYF
d_gene: TRBD1; abundance: NA; v_gene: TRBV18; j_gene: TRBJ1-1; CDR3nt: TGTGCCAGCTCACCGTCAACAGGGGGTGACACTGAAGCTTTCTTT; CDR3aa: CASSPSTGGDTEAFF
d_gene: TRBD1; abundance: NA; v_gene: TRBV6-1; j_gene: TRBJ1-2; CDR3nt: TGTGCCAGCAGTGATATGACAGGGGTCGATGGCTACACCTTC; CDR3aa: CASSDMTGVDGYTF
d_gene: TRBD2; abundance: NA; v_gene: TRBV7-8; j_gene: TRBJ2-3; CDR3nt: TGTGCCAGCAGCCATAGCGGGTCAGATACGCAGTATTTT; CDR3aa: CASSHSGSDTQYF
d_gene: NA; abundance: NA; v_gene: TRBV27; j_gene: TRBJ2-1; CDR3nt: TGTGCCAGCAGTGGAGCAGTGGAGCAGTTCTTC; CDR3aa: CASSGAVEQFF
d_gene: NA; abundance: NA; v_gene: TRBV4-3; j_gene: TRBJ2-1; CDR3nt: TGCGCCAGCAGCCAAGCGACCGGGACAGTAACGACTAGCGCAAATGAGCAGTTCTTC; CDR3aa: CASSQATGTVTTSANEQFF
d_gene: TRBD2; abundance: few; v_gene: TRBV6-6; j_gene: TRBJ2-5; CDR3nt: TGTGCCAGCACCCCGGGGGGGAGCCAGTACTTC; CDR3aa: CASTPGGSQYF
d_gene: TRBD2; abundance: NA; v_gene: TRBV6-1; j_gene: TRBJ2-3; CDR3nt: TGTGCCAGCAGTCCCTTAGCGGGGAACACAGATACGCAGTATTTT; CDR3aa: CASSPLAGNTDTQYF
d_gene: TRBD2; abundance: NA; v_gene: TRBV5-5; j_gene: TRBJ2-3; CDR3nt: TGTGCCAGCAGCTTAGGAGAGCGGGGAGATACGCAGTATTTT; CDR3aa: CASSLGERGDTQYF
d_gene: NA; abundance: NA; v_gene: TRBV29-1; j_gene: TRBJ2-7; CDR3nt: TGCAGCGGTGCTTACGTTTCAAGCGAGCAGTACTTC; CDR3aa: CSGAYVSSEQYF
d_gene: NA; abundance: NA; v_gene: TRBV7-2; j_gene: TRBJ2-5; CDR3nt: TGTGCCAGCAGCTTATCGCCAGGGCAGGAGACCCAGTACTTC; CDR3aa: CASSLSPGQETQYF
d_gene: NA; abundance: NA; v_gene: TRBV2; j_gene: TRBJ1-1; CDR3nt: TGTGCCAGCAGTCCTATTATTGGCGCCCAAAACACTGAAGCTTTCTTT; CDR3aa: CASSPIIGAQNTEAFF
d_gene: TRBD2; abundance: NA; v_gene: TRBV6-5; j_gene: TRBJ2-1; CDR3nt: TGTGCCAGCAGTTACGACGGGAGGGCCGGTGAGCAGTTCTTC; CDR3aa: CASSYDGRAGEQFF
d_gene: NA; abundance: NA; v_gene: TRBV7-2; j_gene: TRBJ2-1; CDR3nt: TGTGCCAGCAGCGTCCCGGAGGGCCTCTGGAATGAGCAGTTCTTC; CDR3aa: CASSVPEGLWNEQFF
d_gene: TRBD1; abundance: few; v_gene: TRBV7-2; j_gene: TRBJ2-7; CDR3nt: TGTGCCAGCAGCTTAATGGGTCGGACAGGGGGTGGCGAGCAGTACTTC; CDR3aa: CASSLMGRTGGGEQYF
d_gene: NA; abundance: NA; v_gene: TRBV5-4; j_gene: TRBJ2-5; CDR3nt: TGTGCCAGCAGCTTGGCATCTGGGGTGAGAGAGACCCAGTACTTC; CDR3aa: CASSLASGVRETQYF
d_gene: NA; abundance: NA; v_gene: TRBV5-4; j_gene: TRBJ2-7; CDR3nt: TGTGCCAGCAGCTTCGGAGGGGCCGCCATTGAGGAGCAGTACTTC; CDR3aa: CASSFGGAAIEEQYF
d_gene: TRBD2; abundance: NA; v_gene: TRBV19; j_gene: TRBJ2-2; CDR3nt: TGTGCCAGTAGTGGCCGAGGCGGGAGCTCCGGGGAGCTGTTTTTT; CDR3aa: CASSGRGGSSGELFF